This T cell receptor (beta chain) was sequenced in a study of blood T cells in healthy people across ages. Whole-study findings and limits: The recorded TCR beta diversity per million T cells decreased in a roughly linear manner with age. Across samples, TCR beta diversity tracked strongly with naive T cell percentage.

Germline values: CDR1 SQVTM, CDR2 ANQGSEA. The CDR3 consists of 10 residues. Sample-barcoded 5' priming and a J-beta primer mix drove a second PCR of about 7 to 11 cycles. TCRdb re-called the 5' RACE reads through MiXCR, storing one row per CDR3 protein. The data contain 800,000 to 950,000 distinct CDR3 sequences, around 48% of them seen just once; the ten biggest clones take up roughly 13%. This clonotype was recorded a few times. What it binds is unknown. The chain carries TRBV29-1 and TRBJ2-5, with TRBD2 identical over 8 bases. The TCR was taken from a man aged 30-40 years in good health. Specimen: blood. Here the CDR3 reads CGGGQETQYF. The CDR3 coding sequence is TGCGGCGGGGGGCAAGAGACCCAGTACTTC.